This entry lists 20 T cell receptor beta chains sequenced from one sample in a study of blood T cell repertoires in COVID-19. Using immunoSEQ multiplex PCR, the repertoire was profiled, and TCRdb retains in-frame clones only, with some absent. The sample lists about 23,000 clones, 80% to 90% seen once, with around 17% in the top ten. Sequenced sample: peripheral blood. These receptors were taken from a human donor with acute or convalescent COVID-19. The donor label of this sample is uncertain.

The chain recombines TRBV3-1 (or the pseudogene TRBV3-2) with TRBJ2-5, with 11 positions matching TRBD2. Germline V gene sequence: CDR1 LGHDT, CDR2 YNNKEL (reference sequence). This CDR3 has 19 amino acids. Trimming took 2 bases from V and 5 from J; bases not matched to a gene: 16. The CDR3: CASSQKSVASGGRWETQYF. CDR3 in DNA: TGTGCCAGCAGCCAAAAGTCGGTCGCTAGCGGGGGGCGGTGGGAGACCCAGTACTTC.

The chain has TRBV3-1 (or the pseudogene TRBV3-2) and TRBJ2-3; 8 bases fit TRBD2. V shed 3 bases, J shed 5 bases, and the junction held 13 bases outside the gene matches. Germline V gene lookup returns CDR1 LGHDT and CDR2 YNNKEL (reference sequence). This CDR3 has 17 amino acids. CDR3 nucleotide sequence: TGTGCCAGCAGCCAGAACTTCCGGGGGGGCCAGGGAGATACGCAGTATTTT. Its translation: CASSQNFRGGQGDTQYF.

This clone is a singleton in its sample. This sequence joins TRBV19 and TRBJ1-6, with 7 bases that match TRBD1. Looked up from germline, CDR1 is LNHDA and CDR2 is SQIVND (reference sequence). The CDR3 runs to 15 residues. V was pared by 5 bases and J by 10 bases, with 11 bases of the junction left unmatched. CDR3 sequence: CASSLLDRENSPLHF. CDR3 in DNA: TGTGCCAGTAGTCTGCTTGACAGGGAAAACTCACCCCTCCACTTT.

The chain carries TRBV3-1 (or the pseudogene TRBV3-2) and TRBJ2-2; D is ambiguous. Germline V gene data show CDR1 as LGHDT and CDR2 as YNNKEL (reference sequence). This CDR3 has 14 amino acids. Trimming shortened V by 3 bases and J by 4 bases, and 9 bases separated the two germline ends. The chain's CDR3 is CASSQGFSTGELFF. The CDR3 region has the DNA TGTGCCAGCAGCCAGGGCTTTTCCACCGGGGAGCTGTTTTTT.

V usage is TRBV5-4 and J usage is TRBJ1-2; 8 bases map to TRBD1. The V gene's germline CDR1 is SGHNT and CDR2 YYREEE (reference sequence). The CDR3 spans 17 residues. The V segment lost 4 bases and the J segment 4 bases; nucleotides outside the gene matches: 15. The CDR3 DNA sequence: TGTGCCAGCAGCCCGGCCCGACAGGGGAGGCCAAGCTATGGCTACACCTTC. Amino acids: CASSPARQGRPSYGYTF. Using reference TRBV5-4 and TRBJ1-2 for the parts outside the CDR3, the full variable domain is ETGVTQSPTHLIKTRGQQVTLRCSSQSGHNTVSWYQQALGQGPQFIFQYYREEENGRGNFPPRFSGLQFPNYSSELNVNALELDDSALYLCASSPARQGRPSYGYTFGSGTRLTVV.

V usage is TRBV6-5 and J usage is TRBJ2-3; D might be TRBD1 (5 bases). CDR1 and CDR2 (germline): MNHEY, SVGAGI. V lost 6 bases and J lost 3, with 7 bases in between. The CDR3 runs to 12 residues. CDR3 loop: CASRSGTDTQYF. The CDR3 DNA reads TGTGCCAGCAGATCAGGGACAGATACGCAGTATTTT.

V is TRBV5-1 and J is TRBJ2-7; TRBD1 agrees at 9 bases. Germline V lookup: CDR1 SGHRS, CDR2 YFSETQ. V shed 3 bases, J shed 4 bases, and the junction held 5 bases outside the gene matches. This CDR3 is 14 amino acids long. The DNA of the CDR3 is TGCGCCAGCAGCTACCGGGACAGGGTGTACGAGCAGTACTTC. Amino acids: CASSYRDRVYEQYF.

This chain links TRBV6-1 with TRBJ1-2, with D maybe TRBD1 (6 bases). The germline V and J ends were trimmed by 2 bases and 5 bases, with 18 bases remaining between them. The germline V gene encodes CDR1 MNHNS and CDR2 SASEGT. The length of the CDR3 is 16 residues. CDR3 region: CASSEFFRGGGYGYTF. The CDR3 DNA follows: TGTGCCAGCAGTGAATTCTTTAGGGGGGGCGGGTATGGCTACACCTTC.

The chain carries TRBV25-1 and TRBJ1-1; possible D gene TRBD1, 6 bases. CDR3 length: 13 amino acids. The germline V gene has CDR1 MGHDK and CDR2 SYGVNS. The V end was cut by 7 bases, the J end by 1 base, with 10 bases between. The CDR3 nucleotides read TGTGCCAGCATGGAGACAGGGAACACTGAAGCTTTCTTT. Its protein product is CASMETGNTEAFF.

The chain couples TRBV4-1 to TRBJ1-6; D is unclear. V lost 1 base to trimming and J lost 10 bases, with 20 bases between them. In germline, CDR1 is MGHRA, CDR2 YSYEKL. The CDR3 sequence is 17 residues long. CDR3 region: CASSQVVGGMKGSPLHF. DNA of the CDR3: TGCGCCAGCAGCCAAGTAGTGGGAGGGATGAAAGGCTCACCCCTCCACTTT.

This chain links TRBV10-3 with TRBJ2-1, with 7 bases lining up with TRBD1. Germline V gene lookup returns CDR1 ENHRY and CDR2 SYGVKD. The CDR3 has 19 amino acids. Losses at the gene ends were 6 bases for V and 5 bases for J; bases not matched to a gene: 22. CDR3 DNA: TGTGCCATCAGGGATCCCGGGACAGCCTTCACCTTAATCAACAATGAGCAGTTCTTC. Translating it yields CAIRDPGTAFTLINNEQFF.

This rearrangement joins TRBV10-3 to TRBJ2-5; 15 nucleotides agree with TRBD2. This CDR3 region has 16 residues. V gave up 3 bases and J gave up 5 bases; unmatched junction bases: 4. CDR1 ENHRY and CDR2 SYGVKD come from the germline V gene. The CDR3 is CAISDLGLAGGETQYF. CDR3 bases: TGTGCCATCAGTGATCTAGGACTAGCGGGGGGGGAGACCCAGTACTTC.

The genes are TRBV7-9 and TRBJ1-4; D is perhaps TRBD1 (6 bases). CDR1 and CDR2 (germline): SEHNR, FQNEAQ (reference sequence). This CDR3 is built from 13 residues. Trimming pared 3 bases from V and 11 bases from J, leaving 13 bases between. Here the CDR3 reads CASSFTGLGKLFF. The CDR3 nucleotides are TGTGCCAGCAGCTTTACAGGGTTGGGGAAACTGTTTTTT.

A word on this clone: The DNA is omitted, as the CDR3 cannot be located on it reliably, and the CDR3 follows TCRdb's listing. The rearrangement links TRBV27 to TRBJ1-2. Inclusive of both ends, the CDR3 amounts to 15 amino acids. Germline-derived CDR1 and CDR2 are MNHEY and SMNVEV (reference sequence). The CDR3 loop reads CASSSSRGANYGYTF.

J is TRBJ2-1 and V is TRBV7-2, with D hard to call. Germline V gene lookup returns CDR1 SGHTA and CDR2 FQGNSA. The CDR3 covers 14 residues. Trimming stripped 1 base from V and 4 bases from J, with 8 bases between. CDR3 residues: CASSLDYLYNEQFF. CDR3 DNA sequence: TGTGCCAGCAGCTTAGACTACCTTTACAATGAGCAGTTCTTC.

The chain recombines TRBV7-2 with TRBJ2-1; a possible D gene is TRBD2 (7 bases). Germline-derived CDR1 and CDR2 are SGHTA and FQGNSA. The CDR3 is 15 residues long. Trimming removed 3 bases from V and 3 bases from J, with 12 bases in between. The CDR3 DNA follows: TGTGCCAGCAGCTTGGGGGCTAGCGGCTACAATGAGCAGTTCTTC. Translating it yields CASSLGASGYNEQFF.

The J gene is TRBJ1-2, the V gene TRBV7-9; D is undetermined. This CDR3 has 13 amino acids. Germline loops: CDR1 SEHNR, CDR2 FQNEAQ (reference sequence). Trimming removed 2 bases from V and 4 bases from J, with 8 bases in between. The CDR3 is CASSLRGLYGYTF. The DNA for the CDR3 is TGTGCCAGCAGCTTACGCGGTCTCTATGGCTACACCTTC.

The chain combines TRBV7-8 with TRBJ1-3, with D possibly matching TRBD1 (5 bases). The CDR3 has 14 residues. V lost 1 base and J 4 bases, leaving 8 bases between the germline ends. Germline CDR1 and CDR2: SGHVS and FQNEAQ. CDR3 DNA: TGTGCCAGCAGCTTAGATCGACAGGGAAACACCATATATTTT. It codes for CASSLDRQGNTIYF. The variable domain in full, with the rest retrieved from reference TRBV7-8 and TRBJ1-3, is GAGVSQSPRYKVAKRGQDVALRCDPISGHVSLFWYQQALGQGPEFLTYFQNEAQLDKSGLPSDRFFAERPEGSVSTLKIQRTQQEDSAVYLCASSLDRQGNTIYFGEGSWLTVV.

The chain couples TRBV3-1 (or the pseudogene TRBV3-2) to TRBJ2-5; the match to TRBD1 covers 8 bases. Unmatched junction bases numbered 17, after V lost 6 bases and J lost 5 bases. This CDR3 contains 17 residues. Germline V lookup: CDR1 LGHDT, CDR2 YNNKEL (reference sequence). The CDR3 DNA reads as TGTGCCAGCAGTCAGGATCCGGGACAGGATCCAGCGGAGACCCAGTACTTC. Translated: CASSQDPGQDPAETQYF.

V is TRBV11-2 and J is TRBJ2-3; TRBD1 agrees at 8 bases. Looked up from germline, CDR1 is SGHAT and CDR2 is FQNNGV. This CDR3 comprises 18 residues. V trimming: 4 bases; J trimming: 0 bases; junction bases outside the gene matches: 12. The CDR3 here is CASSSEIMTGVSTDTQYF. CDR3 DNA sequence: TGTGCCAGCAGCTCGGAAATAATGACAGGGGTCAGCACAGATACGCAGTATTTT.